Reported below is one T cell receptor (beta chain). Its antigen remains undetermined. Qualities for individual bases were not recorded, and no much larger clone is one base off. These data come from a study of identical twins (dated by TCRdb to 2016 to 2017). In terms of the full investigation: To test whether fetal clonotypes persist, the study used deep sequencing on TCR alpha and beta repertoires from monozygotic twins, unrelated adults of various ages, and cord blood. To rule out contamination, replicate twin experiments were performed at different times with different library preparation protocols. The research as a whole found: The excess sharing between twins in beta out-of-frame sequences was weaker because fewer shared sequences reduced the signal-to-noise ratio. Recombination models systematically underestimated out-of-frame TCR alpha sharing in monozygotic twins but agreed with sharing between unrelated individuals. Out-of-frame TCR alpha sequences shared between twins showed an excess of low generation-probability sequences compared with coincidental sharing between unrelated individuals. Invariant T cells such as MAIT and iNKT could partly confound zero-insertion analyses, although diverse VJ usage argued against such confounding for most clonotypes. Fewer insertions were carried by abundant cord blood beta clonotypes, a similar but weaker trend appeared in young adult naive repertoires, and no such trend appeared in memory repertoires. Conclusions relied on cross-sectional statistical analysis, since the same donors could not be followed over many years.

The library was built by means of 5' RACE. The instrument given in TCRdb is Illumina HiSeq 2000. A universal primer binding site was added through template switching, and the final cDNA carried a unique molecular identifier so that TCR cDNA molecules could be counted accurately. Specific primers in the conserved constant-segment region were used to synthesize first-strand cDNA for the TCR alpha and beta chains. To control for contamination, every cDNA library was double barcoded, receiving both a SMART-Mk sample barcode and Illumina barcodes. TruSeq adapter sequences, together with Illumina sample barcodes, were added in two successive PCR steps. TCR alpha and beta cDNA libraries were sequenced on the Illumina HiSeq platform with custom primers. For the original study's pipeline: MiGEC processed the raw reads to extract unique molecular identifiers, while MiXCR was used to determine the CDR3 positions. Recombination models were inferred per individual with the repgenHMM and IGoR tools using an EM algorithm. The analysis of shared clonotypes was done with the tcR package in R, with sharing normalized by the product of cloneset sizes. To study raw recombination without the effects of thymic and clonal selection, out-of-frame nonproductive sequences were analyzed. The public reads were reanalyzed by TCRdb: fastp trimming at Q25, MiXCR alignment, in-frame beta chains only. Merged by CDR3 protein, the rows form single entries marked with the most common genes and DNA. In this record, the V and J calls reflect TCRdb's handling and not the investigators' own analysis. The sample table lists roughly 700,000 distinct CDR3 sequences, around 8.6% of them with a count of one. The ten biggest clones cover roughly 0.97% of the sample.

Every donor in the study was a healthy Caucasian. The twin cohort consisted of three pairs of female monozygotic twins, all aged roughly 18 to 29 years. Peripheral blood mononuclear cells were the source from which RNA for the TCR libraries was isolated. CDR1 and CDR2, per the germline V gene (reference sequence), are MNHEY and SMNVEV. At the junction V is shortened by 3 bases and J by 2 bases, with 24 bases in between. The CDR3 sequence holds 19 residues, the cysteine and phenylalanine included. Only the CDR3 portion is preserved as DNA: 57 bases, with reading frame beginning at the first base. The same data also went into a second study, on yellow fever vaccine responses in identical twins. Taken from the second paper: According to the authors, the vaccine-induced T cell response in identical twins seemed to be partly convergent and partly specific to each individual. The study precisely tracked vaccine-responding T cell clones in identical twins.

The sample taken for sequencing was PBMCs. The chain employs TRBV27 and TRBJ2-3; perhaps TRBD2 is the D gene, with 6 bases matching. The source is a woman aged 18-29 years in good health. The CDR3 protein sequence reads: CASSLGGGAGSHNTDTQYF. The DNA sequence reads TGTGCCAGCAGTTTGGGGGGTGGGGCCGGGTCCCACAACACAGATACGCAGTATTTT.